Below, one TCR beta chain is given with its context. Its antigen is currently not known. Per-nucleotide qualities are absent, and no much larger clonotype sits a single base away. Survey-level sequencing on the immunoSEQ platform was used to profile TCR beta chain repertoires. For the original study's pipeline: CDR3 amino acid length spectratypes and V-J pairing frequencies were compared, and repertoire diversity was measured with the inverse Simpson index. To annotate clonotypes specific to SARS-CoV-2, CMV, influenza A and EBV, TCR beta CDR3 sequences were compared against VDJdb. TCRdb took over this immuneACCESS table, retaining in-frame rearrangements with V and J assigned. Such tables are incomplete; in checked studies, under half of the missing clones stem from an unresolved V gene, and the remainder is unexplained. V and J calls and clone size are as listed in that table; D and trimming were resolved from the DNA. The sample table shows 45,000 to 60,000 clones, and more than 85% are seen once. About 10% of the sample goes to the ten largest clones.

The sample is drawn from a study (dated by TCRdb to 2022 to 2024). General study outcomes and caveats: Further investigation, including longitudinal sampling and assessment of a control group, is stated by the authors to be required.

From the cysteine up to the phenylalanine, the CDR3 has a length of 17 residues. Only the CDR3 part of the read is kept: 51 bases, read in frame from the first base. In the germline V gene (reference sequence), CDR1 corresponds to MNHEY and CDR2 to SMNVEV. V trim: 2 bases; J trim: 13 bases; unmatched bases: 15. PBMCs were isolated from peripheral blood, and TCR beta sequencing was performed on genomic DNA from unsorted PBMCs. The receptor chain draws on TRBV27 and TRBJ1-6; the central 9 bases match TRBD1. The sample taken for sequencing was PBMCs. This receptor was identified in a man aged 35-49 years with rheumatoid arthritis. The sequenced DNA is TGTGCCAGCAGTTTAGTAAATCCTGGGACAGGGAATGTCCCCCTCCACTTT. It translates to CASSLVNPGTGNVPLHF.